The clone carrying this TCR beta chain was counted once. The sample belongs to a study of blood T cell repertoires in COVID-19. Here immunoSEQ multiplex PCR was the method, and the copy in TCRdb shows in-frame clones only, minus some. This table has a few hundred thousand clones, around 90% appearing once. V was trimmed by 7 bases and J by 1 base, leaving 13 bases between them. Per germline, CDR1 SEHNR and CDR2 FQNEAQ (reference sequence). The CDR3 loop spans 14 amino acids. The sample consisted of PBMCs or T cells enriched from blood (not recorded which). This chain joins TRBV7-9 and TRBJ1-1; D unresolved. This sequence was found in a woman in her thirties who had recovered from COVID-19. The CDR3 reads CASTPVYSNTEAFF. CDR3 sequence (DNA): TGTGCCAGCACCCCGGTGTACTCGAACACTGAAGCTTTCTTT.